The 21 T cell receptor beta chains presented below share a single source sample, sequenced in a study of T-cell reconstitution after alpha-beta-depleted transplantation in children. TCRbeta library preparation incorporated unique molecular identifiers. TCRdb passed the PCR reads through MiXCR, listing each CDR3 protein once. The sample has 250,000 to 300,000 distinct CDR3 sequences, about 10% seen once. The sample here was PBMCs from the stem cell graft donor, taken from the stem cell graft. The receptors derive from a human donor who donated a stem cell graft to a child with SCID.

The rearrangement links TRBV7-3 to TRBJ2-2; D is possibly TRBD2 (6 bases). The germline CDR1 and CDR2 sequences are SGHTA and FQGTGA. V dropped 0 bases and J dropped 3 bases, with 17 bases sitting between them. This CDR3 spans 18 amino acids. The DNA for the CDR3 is TGTGCCAGCAGCTTAACGAGTTCCAGCGGGTCGTACACCGGGGAGCTGTTTTTT. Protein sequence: CASSLTSSSGSYTGELFF.

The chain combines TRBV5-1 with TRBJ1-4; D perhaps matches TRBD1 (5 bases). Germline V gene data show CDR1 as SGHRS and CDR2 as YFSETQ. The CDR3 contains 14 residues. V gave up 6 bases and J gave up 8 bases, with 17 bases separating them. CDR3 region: CASTRGGFGEKLFF. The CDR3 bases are TGCGCCAGCACCCGTGGGGGATTTGGAGAAAAACTGTTTTTT.

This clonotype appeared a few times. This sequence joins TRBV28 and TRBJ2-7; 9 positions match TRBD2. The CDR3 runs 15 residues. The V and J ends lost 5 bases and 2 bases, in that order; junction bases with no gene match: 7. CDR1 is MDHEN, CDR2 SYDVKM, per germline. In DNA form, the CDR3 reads TGTGCCAGCAGTCCCGGGGTAGCGGGGGCCTACGAGCAGTACTTC. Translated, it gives CASSPGVAGAYEQYF.

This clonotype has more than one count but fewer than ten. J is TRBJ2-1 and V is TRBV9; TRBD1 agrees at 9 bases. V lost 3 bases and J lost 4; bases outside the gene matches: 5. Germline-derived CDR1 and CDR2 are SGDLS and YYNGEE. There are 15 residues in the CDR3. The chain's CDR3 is CASSGGQGIYNEQFF. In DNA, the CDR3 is TGTGCCAGCAGCGGCGGACAGGGGATATACAATGAGCAGTTCTTC.

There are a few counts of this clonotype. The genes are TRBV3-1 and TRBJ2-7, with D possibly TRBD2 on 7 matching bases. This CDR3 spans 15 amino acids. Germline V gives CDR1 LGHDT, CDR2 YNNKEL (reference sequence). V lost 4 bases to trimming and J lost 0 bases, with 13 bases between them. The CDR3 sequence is CASSRTGGISYEQYF. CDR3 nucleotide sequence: TGTGCCAGCAGCCGAACGGGGGGCATCTCCTACGAGCAGTACTTC.

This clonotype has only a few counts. The CDR3 reads CASSSRQDWYGYTF. The CDR3 DNA reads as TGTGCCAGCAGCTCCAGACAGGATTGGTATGGCTACACCTTC. V usage is TRBV7-9 and J usage is TRBJ1-2, with D possibly TRBD1 on 6 matching bases. The V end was cut by 4 bases, the J end by 5 bases, with 14 bases between. CDR3 length equals 14 residues. Germline lookup yields CDR1 SEHNR and CDR2 FQNEAQ (reference sequence).

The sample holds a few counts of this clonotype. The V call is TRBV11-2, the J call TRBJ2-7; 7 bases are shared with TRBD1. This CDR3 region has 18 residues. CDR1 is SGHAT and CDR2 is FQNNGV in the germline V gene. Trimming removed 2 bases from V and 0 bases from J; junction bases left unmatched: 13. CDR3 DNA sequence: TGTGCCAGCAGCTTATCATTGATGGGACAGCTTAGCTCCTACGAGCAGTACTTC. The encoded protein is CASSLSLMGQLSSYEQYF.

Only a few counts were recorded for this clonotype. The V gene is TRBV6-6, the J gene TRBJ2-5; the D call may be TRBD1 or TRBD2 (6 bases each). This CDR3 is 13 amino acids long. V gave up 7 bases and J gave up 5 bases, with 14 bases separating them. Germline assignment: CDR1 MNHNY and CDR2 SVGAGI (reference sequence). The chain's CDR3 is CASTGGVGETQYF. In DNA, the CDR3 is TGTGCCAGCACCGGGGGCGTTGGGGAGACCCAGTACTTC.

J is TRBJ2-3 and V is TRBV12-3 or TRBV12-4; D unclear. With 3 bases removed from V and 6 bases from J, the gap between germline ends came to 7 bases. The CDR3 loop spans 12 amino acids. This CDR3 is CASSFALDTQYF. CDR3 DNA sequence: TGTGCCAGCAGTTTTGCATTGGATACGCAGTATTTT.

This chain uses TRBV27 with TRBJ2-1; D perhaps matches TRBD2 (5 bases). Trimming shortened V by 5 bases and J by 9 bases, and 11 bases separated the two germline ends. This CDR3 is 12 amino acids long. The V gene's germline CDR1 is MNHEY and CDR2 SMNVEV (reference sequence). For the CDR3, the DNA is TGTGCCAGCAGTCCCGGGATGGGTGAGCAGTTCTTC. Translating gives CASSPGMGEQFF.

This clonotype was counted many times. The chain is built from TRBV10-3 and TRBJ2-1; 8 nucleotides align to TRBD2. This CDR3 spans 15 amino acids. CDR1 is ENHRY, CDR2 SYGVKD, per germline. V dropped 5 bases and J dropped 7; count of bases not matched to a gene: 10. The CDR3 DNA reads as TGTGCCATCAGTTGGGCTAGCGGGCCCCTGAATGAGCAGTTCTTC. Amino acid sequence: CAISWASGPLNEQFF.

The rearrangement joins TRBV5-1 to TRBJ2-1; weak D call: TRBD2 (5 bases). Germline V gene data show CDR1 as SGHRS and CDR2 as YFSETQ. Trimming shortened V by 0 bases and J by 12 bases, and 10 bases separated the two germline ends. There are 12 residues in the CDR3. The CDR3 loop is CASSLEAARQFF. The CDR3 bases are TGCGCCAGCAGCTTGGAAGCGGCGCGGCAGTTCTTC.

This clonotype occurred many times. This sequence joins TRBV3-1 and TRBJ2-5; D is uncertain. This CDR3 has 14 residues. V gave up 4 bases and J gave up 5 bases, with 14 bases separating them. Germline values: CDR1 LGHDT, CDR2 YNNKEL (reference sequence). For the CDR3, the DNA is TGTGCCAGCAGCCTGCCCGAGGAGTGGGAGACCCAGTACTTC. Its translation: CASSLPEEWETQYF.

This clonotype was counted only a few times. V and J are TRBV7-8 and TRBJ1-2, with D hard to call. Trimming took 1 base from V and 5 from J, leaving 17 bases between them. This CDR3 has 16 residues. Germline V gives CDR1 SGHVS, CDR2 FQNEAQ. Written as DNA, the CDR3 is TGTGCCAGCAGCTTAGTAGTTCGAACGCCTGTATATGGCTACACCTTC. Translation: CASSLVVRTPVYGYTF.

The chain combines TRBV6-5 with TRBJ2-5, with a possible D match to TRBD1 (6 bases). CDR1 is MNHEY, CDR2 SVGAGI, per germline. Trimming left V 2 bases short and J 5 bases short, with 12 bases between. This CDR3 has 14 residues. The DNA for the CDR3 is TGTGCCAGCAGTTACGTGGGGGCCCGGGAGACCCAGTACTTC. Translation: CASSYVGARETQYF.

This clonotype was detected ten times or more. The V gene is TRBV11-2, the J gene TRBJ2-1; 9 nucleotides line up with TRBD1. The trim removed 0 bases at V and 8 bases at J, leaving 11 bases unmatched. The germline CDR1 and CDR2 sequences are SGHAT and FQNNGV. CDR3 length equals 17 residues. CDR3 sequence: CASSLEPLTGGRDEQFF. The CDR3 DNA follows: TGTGCCAGCAGCTTAGAACCCCTGACAGGGGGGAGGGATGAGCAGTTCTTC.

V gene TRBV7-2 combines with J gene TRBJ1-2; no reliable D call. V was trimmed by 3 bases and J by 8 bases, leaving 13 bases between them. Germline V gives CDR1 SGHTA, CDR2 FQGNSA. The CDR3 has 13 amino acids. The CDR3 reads CASSFGPILGYTF. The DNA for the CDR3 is TGTGCCAGCAGCTTTGGACCAATTCTCGGCTACACCTTC.

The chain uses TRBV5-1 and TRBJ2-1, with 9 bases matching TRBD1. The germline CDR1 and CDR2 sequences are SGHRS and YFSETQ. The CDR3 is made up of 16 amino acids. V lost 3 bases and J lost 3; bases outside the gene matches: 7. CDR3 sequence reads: CASSWRPGQGYNEQFF. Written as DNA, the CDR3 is TGCGCCAGCAGCTGGCGACCGGGACAGGGCTACAATGAGCAGTTCTTC.

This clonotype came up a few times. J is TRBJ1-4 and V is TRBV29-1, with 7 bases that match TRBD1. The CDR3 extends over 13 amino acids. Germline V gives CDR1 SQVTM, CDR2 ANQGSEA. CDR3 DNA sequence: TGCAGAGAACCGGGACAGCATAATGAAAAACTGTTTTTT. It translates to CREPGQHNEKLFF.

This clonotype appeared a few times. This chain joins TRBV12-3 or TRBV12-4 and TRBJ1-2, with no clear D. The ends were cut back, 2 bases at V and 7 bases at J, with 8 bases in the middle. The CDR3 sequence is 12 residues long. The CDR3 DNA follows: TGTGCCAGCAGTTTAATCGACTCTGGCTACACCTTC. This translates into CASSLIDSGYTF.

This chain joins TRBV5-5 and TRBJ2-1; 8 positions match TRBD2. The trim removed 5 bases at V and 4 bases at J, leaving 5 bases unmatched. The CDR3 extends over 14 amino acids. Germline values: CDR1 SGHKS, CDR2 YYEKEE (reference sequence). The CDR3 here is CASSSAGGYNEQFF. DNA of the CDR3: TGTGCCAGCAGTTCTGCGGGGGGATACAATGAGCAGTTCTTC.